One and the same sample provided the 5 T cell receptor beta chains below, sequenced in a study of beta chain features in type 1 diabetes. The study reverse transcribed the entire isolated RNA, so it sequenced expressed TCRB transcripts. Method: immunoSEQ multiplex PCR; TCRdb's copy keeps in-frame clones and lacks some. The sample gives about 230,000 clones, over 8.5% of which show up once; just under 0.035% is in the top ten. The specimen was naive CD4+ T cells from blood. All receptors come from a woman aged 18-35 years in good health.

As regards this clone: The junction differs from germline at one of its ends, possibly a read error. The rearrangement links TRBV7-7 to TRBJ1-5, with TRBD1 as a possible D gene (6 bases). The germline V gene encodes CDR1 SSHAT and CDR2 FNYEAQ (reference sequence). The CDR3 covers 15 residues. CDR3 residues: CASSKGGRRNQPQHF. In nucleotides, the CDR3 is TGTGCTAGCAGCAAAGGGGGTAGGCGTAATCAGCCCCAGCATTTT.

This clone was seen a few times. The CDR3 sequence is CASSQLGTGNTEAFF. The CDR3 coding sequence is TGCGCCAGCAGCCAACTAGGGACAGGGAACACTGAAGCTTTCTTT. V gene TRBV4-1 combines with J gene TRBJ1-1; 8 nucleotides agree with TRBD1. J gave up 1 base and V 2 bases, and 3 bases lay outside the gene matches. CDR3 length: 15 amino acids. CDR1 and CDR2 (germline): MGHRA, YSYEKL.

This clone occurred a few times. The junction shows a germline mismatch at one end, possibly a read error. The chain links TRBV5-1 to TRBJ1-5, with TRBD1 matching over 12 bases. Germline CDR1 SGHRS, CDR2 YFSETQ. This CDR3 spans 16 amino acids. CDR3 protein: CASSVGTGGGNQPQHF. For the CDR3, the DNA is TGCGCCAGCAGCGTGGGGACAGGGGGCGGCAACCAGCCCCAGCATTTT.

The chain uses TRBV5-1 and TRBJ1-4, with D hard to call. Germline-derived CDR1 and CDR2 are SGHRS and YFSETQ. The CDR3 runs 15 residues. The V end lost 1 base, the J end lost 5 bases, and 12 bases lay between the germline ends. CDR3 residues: CASSLMSRSNEKLFF. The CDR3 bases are TGCGCCAGCAGCTTGATGTCGAGGTCAAATGAAAAACTGTTTTTT.

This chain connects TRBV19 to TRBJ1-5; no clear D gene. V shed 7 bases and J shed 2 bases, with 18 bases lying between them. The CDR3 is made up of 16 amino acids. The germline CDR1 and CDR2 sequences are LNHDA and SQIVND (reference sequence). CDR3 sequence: CASKFRGGHGNQPQHF. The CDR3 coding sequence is TGTGCCAGTAAGTTCCGGGGAGGGCATGGCAATCAGCCCCAGCATTTT.